The rows below give T cell receptor beta chains drawn from one sample of a study of blood T cell repertoires in COVID-19. Using immunoSEQ multiplex PCR, the repertoire was profiled, and TCRdb retains in-frame clones only, with some absent. The sample has approximately 280,000 clones, 80% to 90% seen once. Sequencing used peripheral blood. These TCRs come from an older woman with acute or convalescent COVID-19. Both conserved end residues are part of each CDR3. The D gene is left open where the match is weak. The size field is filled for only some rows; it gives once, few, many or a size class.

TRBJ2-1 - - TRBV4-1 CASSQDAGSYNEQFF TGCGCCAGCAGCCAAGATGCAGGGTCGTACAATGAGCAGTTCTTC
TRBJ1-1 - - TRBV6-5 CASSPFAGDTEAFF TGTGCCAGCAGCCCCTTCGCGGGGGACACTGAAGCTTTCTTT
TRBJ2-3 TRBD1 - TRBV11-2 CASRWDRSTDTQYF TGTGCCAGCAGATGGGACAGAAGCACAGATACGCAGTATTTT
TRBJ1-1 - - TRBV15 CATSRQSVTEAFF TGTGCCACCAGCAGACAATCAGTCACTGAAGCTTTCTTT
TRBJ1-5 - - TRBV19 CASSDWSQPQHF TGTGCCAGTAGTGATTGGAGCCAGCCCCAGCATTTT
TRBJ2-2 TRBD2 - TRBV5-1 CASSFGLAGNTGELFF TGCGCCAGCAGCTTTGGACTAGCGGGGAACACCGGGGAGCTGTTTTTT
TRBJ2-1 TRBD2 - TRBV5-1 CASSRGVNEQFF TGCGCCAGCAGCCGGGGGGTGAATGAGCAGTTCTTC
TRBJ1-2 - once TRBV19 CASRKTALNYGYTF TGTGCCAGTAGGAAGACAGCTCTCAACTATGGCTACACCTTC
TRBJ1-1 - - TRBV12-3/TRBV12-4 CASSVERNTEAFF TGTGCCAGCAGTGTTGAGCGGAACACTGAAGCTTTCTTT
TRBJ1-2 - - TRBV2 CASRRQVGGYTF TGTGCCAGCAGGCGACAGGTTGGTGGCTACACCTTC
TRBJ2-1 TRBD2 - TRBV5-1 CASSLALAGGSGWDEQFF TGCGCCAGCAGCTTGGCACTAGCGGGGGGCTCAGGTTGGGATGAGCAGTTCTTC
TRBJ1-5 - - TRBV19 CASSLLGEQPQHF TGTGCCAGTAGTCTCCTCGGAGAACAGCCCCAGCATTTT
TRBJ2-7 TRBD2 - TRBV9 CASSPREWGGRYEQYF TGTGCCAGCAGCCCACGGGAATGGGGGGGGAGGTACGAGCAGTACTTC
TRBJ2-1 - - TRBV11-2 CASSLIATAEQFF TGTGCCAGCAGCTTGATAGCGACCGCTGAGCAGTTCTTC
TRBJ2-7 - - TRBV12-5 CASGLVPSSYEQYF TGTGCTAGTGGTTTGGTCCCTTCCTCCTACGAGCAGTACTTC
TRBJ2-7 - - TRBV18 CASSLIGTDIYEQYF TGTGCCAGCTCCCTCATCGGGACTGATATCTACGAGCAGTACTTC
TRBJ2-7 TRBD2 - TRBV5-5 CASSLVLAGPGEQYF TGTGCCAGCAGCTTGGTGCTAGCGGGGCCTGGGGAGCAGTACTTC